A selection of T cell receptor beta chains follows, all from one sample in a study of shared clonotypes between healthy human individuals. Generated by immunoSEQ multiplex PCR, the TCRdb table keeps only in-frame clones and is missing some. This sample yields 230,000 or so clones, of which 60% to 70% are seen a single time; over 8.5% belongs to the top ten. Sequences were obtained from memory CD4+ T cells sorted from blood. Receptors were obtained from a man in his thirties or forties in good health. Both conserved end residues are part of each CDR3. Fields, in order: CDR3 DNA, CDR3 protein, J gene, D gene, clone size, V gene. The D gene is left open where the match is weak. The size field is filled for only some rows; it gives once, few, many or a size class.

DNA: TGTGCCAGCAGCAACCTACTAGCGGGAGTTAGCGAGCAGTACTTC
CDR3: CASSNLLAGVSEQYF
J: TRBJ2-7
D: TRBD2
size: .
V: TRBV5-6

DNA: TGTGCCATCCTTTCCTCAGGGGTGGCCGGGGAGCTGTTTTTT
CDR3: CAILSSGVAGELFF
J: TRBJ2-2
D: .
size: .
V: TRBV28

DNA: TGTGCCAGCAGTGGGGCGGGAGGGGGCTACGAGCAGTACTTC
CDR3: CASSGAGGGYEQYF
J: TRBJ2-7
D: TRBD2
size: few
V: TRBV6-5

DNA: TGTGCCAGCAGTTTAAGGATCACCCATGAGCAGTTCTTC
CDR3: CASSLRITHEQFF
J: TRBJ2-1
D: .
size: few
V: TRBV27

DNA: TGTGCCAGCAGCTTAGGGGGGACAGGGACCGAAAAACTGTTTTTT
CDR3: CASSLGGTGTEKLFF
J: TRBJ1-4
D: TRBD1
size: .
V: TRBV7-9

DNA: TGTGCCAGCAGTTACCTACAGGGGGCAGGCTATGGCTACACCTTC
CDR3: CASSYLQGAGYGYTF
J: TRBJ1-2
D: TRBD1
size: .
V: TRBV28

DNA: TGTGCCAGCAGCCCCTTGTACAGCGGGAGGAACAATGAGCAGTTCTTC
CDR3: CASSPLYSGRNNEQFF
J: TRBJ2-1
D: TRBD2
size: .
V: TRBV11-2

DNA: TGTGCCAGCAGCTTCCAGGGAGAGACCCAGTACTTC
CDR3: CASSFQGETQYF
J: TRBJ2-5
D: .
size: few
V: TRBV7-9

DNA: TGTGCCAGCAGCGTAGGGGTGGCAGGGAGCGGTTACAATGAGCAGTTCTTC
CDR3: CASSVGVAGSGYNEQFF
J: TRBJ2-1
D: .
size: .
V: TRBV9

DNA: TGTGCCAGCAAAATCACTGGGGCCAACGTCCTGACTTTC
CDR3: CASKITGANVLTF
J: TRBJ2-6
D: .
size: .
V: TRBV28

DNA: TGCGCCAGCAGCCAAGTTCAGTTGTCCACAGATACGCAGTATTTT
CDR3: CASSQVQLSTDTQYF
J: TRBJ2-3
D: .
size: .
V: TRBV4-1

DNA: TGTGCCAGCAGCTCGGGGAGGGGGGAGTACTATGGCTACACCTTC
CDR3: CASSSGRGEYYGYTF
J: TRBJ1-2
D: .
size: .
V: TRBV11-2

DNA: TGTGCCAGCAGCCTGAACCTGAACAGGGACGAGCAGTACTTC
CDR3: CASSLNLNRDEQYF
J: TRBJ2-7
D: .
size: .
V: TRBV6-5

DNA: TGTGCCAGCAGCCGTAAAACAGGGGATGATCGGGCCAACGTCCTGACTTTC
CDR3: CASSRKTGDDRANVLTF
J: TRBJ2-6
D: TRBD1
size: once
V: TRBV9

DNA: TGTGCCAGCAGCTCGACGGGGGACATCACCAATGCCTACACCTTC
CDR3: CASSSTGDITNAYTF
J: TRBJ1-2
D: .
size: .
V: TRBV7-2

DNA: TGTGCCAGCAGCGGTCAGGGAGGGACCGGGGAGCTGTTTTTT
CDR3: CASSGQGGTGELFF
J: TRBJ2-2
D: TRBD2
size: .
V: TRBV7-2

DNA: TGTGCTAGTGGTCCGCGTAAACCTACAGGGATCAATCAGCCCCAGCATTTT
CDR3: CASGPRKPTGINQPQHF
J: TRBJ1-5
D: .
size: few
V: TRBV12-5

DNA: TGTGCCAGCAGTAAGGGACAAGACACCGGTGAGCTGTTTTTT
CDR3: CASSKGQDTGELFF
J: TRBJ2-2
D: .
size: .
V: TRBV5-5

DNA: TGCGCCAGCCGTACCGGGGGAAACACCGGGGAGCTGTTTTTT
CDR3: CASRTGGNTGELFF
J: TRBJ2-2
D: .
size: .
V: TRBV5-1

DNA: TGCGCCAGCAGCTTGAATTCGGGTTACAATGAGCAGTTCTTC
CDR3: CASSLNSGYNEQFF
J: TRBJ2-1
D: .
size: .
V: TRBV5-1

DNA: TGCGCCAGCAGCTTGGACAGTGTGGGGTTAGATACGCAGTATTTT
CDR3: CASSLDSVGLDTQYF
J: TRBJ2-3
D: .
size: .
V: TRBV5-1

DNA: TGTGCCAGCAGCCCGGGTTCCGGCACAGGGGATTGGGAGCTGTTTTTT
CDR3: CASSPGSGTGDWELFF
J: TRBJ2-2
D: TRBD1
size: .
V: TRBV7-8

DNA: TGTGCCAGCAGTGACACGTACACCGGGGAGCTGTTTTTT
CDR3: CASSDTYTGELFF
J: TRBJ2-2
D: .
size: .
V: TRBV6-4

DNA: TGTGGCAGCCAGAAGCGCGGCGGGAGTGAGTTCTACGAGCAGTACTTC
CDR3: CGSQKRGGSEFYEQYF
J: TRBJ2-7
D: TRBD2
size: few
V: TRBV5-5

DNA: TGCGCCAGCAGCCAAGTGGGACGGGAGGGCCGGGGGTACGAGCAGTACTTC
CDR3: CASSQVGREGRGYEQYF
J: TRBJ2-7
D: TRBD2
size: .
V: TRBV4-1

DNA: TGTGCCAGCTCAATTCCGGGACAGGGTGGAGAGACCCAGTACTTC
CDR3: CASSIPGQGGETQYF
J: TRBJ2-5
D: TRBD1
size: .
V: TRBV18

DNA: TGTGCCATCAGCTTAGCGGGAAGGGGTGGTGAGCAGTTCTTC
CDR3: CAISLAGRGGEQFF
J: TRBJ2-1
D: TRBD2
size: .
V: TRBV10-3

DNA: TGCGCCAGCAGACACCCACAGGGACATGAGCAGTTCTTC
CDR3: CASRHPQGHEQFF
J: TRBJ2-1
D: .
size: .
V: TRBV5-1

DNA: TGCGCCAGCAGCTTGGTAATCAACACCGGGGAGCTGTTTTTT
CDR3: CASSLVINTGELFF
J: TRBJ2-2
D: .
size: few
V: TRBV5-1

DNA: TGTGCCAGCTCAGTCCAGGGCACAGATACGCAGTATTTT
CDR3: CASSVQGTDTQYF
J: TRBJ2-3
D: .
size: .
V: TRBV18

DNA: TGTGCCAGCAGCCCTACCGGGACAGGAGGTGAGCAGTTCTTC
CDR3: CASSPTGTGGEQFF
J: TRBJ2-1
D: TRBD1
size: many
V: TRBV7-6

DNA: TGTGCCAGCAGTCTAAGGGATGAGCAGTTCTTC
CDR3: CASSLRDEQFF
J: TRBJ2-1
D: .
size: .
V: TRBV2

DNA: TGTGCCAGCAGCGGGCTAGGTTTTGAGCAGTTCTTC
CDR3: CASSGLGFEQFF
J: TRBJ2-1
D: .
size: .
V: TRBV9

DNA: TGTGCCAGCTCACCACAAGCGGGGGACACCGGGGAGCTGTTTTTT
CDR3: CASSPQAGDTGELFF
J: TRBJ2-2
D: TRBD2
size: .
V: TRBV18

DNA: TGTGCCAGCTCGCACGGACAGGGGATAACAGATACGCAGTATTTT
CDR3: CASSHGQGITDTQYF
J: TRBJ2-3
D: TRBD1
size: .
V: TRBV18

DNA: TGCGCCAGCAGCTTGACAGGGGGCGCATGGAACACTGAAGCTTTCTTT
CDR3: CASSLTGGAWNTEAFF
J: TRBJ1-1
D: TRBD1
size: .
V: TRBV5-1

DNA: TGTGCCAGCTCCCACGTTGGAAACACCATATATTTT
CDR3: CASSHVGNTIYF
J: TRBJ1-3
D: .
size: .
V: TRBV6-1

DNA: TGTGCCACCAGCAGAGGTTTAGCGCGGCTCAGCTCCTACGAGCAGTACTTC
CDR3: CATSRGLARLSSYEQYF
J: TRBJ2-7
D: .
size: once
V: TRBV15

DNA: TGTGCCAGCAGCACGGCTCCCTACGAGCAGTACTTC
CDR3: CASSTAPYEQYF
J: TRBJ2-7
D: .
size: once
V: TRBV28

DNA: TGTGCCAGCAGCAAGGGCAGGCGCAATCAGCCCCAGCATTTT
CDR3: CASSKGRRNQPQHF
J: TRBJ1-5
D: .
size: .
V: TRBV21-1

DNA: TGCGCCAGCAGCTTGACAGGGTCTGGAAACACCATATATTTT
CDR3: CASSLTGSGNTIYF
J: TRBJ1-3
D: .
size: .
V: TRBV5-1

DNA: TGTGCCAGCAGCCTAATCGGGACGGGATACGAGCAGTACTTC
CDR3: CASSLIGTGYEQYF
J: TRBJ2-7
D: .
size: .
V: TRBV28

DNA: TGTGCCAGCAGTTTCGGGACGAGCAATCAGCCCCAGCATTTT
CDR3: CASSFGTSNQPQHF
J: TRBJ1-5
D: .
size: .
V: TRBV28

DNA: TGTGCCAGCAGCCGGGGACTAGCGGGAGGGCTGAGCTCCTACAATGAGCAGTTCTTC
CDR3: CASSRGLAGGLSSYNEQFF
J: TRBJ2-1
D: TRBD2
size: .
V: TRBV7-3

DNA: TGTGCCAGCAGGTCCCGGGGGGCGGGGAGCACTGAAGCTTTCTTT
CDR3: CASRSRGAGSTEAFF
J: TRBJ1-1
D: .
size: once
V: TRBV28

DNA: TGTGCCAGCAGCTTAGCCGGAGAGACCCAGTACTTC
CDR3: CASSLAGETQYF
J: TRBJ2-5
D: .
size: .
V: TRBV7-2

DNA: TGTGCCATCAGTGATGCGGACAGAAACTATGGCTACACCTTC
CDR3: CAISDADRNYGYTF
J: TRBJ1-2
D: .
size: .
V: TRBV10-3

DNA: TGTGCCAGCAGTTTTGCGGGAGAAGCCACAGATACGCAGTATTTT
CDR3: CASSFAGEATDTQYF
J: TRBJ2-3
D: TRBD2
size: .
V: TRBV27

DNA: TGTGCCAGCAGCTTAGTGAACCCCGGGTCCACTGAAGCTTTCTTT
CDR3: CASSLVNPGSTEAFF
J: TRBJ1-1
D: .
size: .
V: TRBV7-9

DNA: TGTGCCACCAGCGGGGGGACCCGGGGGAGCGACGAGCAGTACTTC
CDR3: CATSGGTRGSDEQYF
J: TRBJ2-7
D: .
size: .
V: TRBV15

DNA: TGTGCCACCCAAAGCGGGAGGGGTAGAAATGAGCAGTTCTTC
CDR3: CATQSGRGRNEQFF
J: TRBJ2-1
D: TRBD2
size: .
V: TRBV5-4

DNA: TGTGCCAGTAGACCGCTGGGCACAGATACGCAGTATTTT
CDR3: CASRPLGTDTQYF
J: TRBJ2-3
D: .
size: .
V: TRBV19

DNA: TGCGCCAGCAGCGCCGGGACGGAGGTTTCCTACGAGCACTTC
CDR3: CASSAGTEVSYEHF
J: TRBJ2-7
D: .
size: .
V: TRBV5-1

DNA: TGTGCCAGCAGCTTATCAGAGGGCGCTGAAGCTTTCTTT
CDR3: CASSLSEGAEAFF
J: TRBJ1-1
D: .
size: once
V: TRBV7-9

DNA: TGTGCCAGCAGTTTGGACTGGAACACTGAAGCTTTCTTT
CDR3: CASSLDWNTEAFF
J: TRBJ1-1
D: .
size: .
V: TRBV28

DNA: TGTGCCAGCAGCTTATTTGTCGGGGTGGGCTATGGCTACACCTTC
CDR3: CASSLFVGVGYGYTF
J: TRBJ1-2
D: .
size: .
V: TRBV7-9

DNA: TGTGCCAGCATCAAAAGAAGGGTAAGCTCCTACAATGAGCAGTTCTTC
CDR3: CASIKRRVSSYNEQFF
J: TRBJ2-1
D: .
size: .
V: TRBV28

DNA: TGTGCCAGTAGTATGAGTTCCAGAGGACAGTACCAAGAGACCCAGTACTTC
CDR3: CASSMSSRGQYQETQYF
J: TRBJ2-5
D: .
size: .
V: TRBV19